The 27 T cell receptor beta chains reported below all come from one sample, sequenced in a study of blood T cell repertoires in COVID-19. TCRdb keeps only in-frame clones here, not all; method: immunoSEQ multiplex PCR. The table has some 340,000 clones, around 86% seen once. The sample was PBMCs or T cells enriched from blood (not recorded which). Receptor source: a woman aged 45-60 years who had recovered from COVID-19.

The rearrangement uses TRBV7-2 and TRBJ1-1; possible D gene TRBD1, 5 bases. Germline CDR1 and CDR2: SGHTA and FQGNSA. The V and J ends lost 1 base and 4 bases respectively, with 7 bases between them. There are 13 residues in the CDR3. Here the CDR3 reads CASSLGGATEAFF. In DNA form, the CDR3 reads TGTGCCAGCAGCTTAGGTGGGGCCACTGAAGCTTTCTTT.

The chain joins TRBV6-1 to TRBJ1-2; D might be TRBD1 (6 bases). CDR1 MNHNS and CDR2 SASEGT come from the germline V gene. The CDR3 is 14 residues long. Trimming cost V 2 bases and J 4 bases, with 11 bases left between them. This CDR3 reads CASSEWGRVYGYTF. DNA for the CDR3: TGTGCCAGCAGTGAATGGGGGCGCGTCTATGGCTACACCTTC.

Here the CDR3 reads CASSADRVTEAFF. For the CDR3, the DNA is TGTGCCAGTAGTGCAGACAGGGTAACTGAAGCTTTCTTT. The chain links TRBV19 to TRBJ1-1, with 7 bases matching TRBD1. CDR1 is LNHDA, CDR2 SQIVND, per germline (reference sequence). V gave up 5 bases and J gave up 5 bases; unmatched junction bases: 5. The CDR3 contains 13 residues.

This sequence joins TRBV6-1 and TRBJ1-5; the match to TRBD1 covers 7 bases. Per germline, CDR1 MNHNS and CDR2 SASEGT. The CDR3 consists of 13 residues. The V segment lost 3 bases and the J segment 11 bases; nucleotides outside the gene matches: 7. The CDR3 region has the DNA TGTGCCAGCAGTGATTTCAGGGGGGAAGCCCAGCATTTT. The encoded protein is CASSDFRGEAQHF.

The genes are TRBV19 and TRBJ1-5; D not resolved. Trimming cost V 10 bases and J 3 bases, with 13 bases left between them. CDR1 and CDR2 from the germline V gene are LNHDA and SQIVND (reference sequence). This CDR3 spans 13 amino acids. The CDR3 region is CATSGSSNQPQHF. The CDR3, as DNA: TGTGCCACCTCGGGGAGCTCCAATCAGCCCCAGCATTTT.

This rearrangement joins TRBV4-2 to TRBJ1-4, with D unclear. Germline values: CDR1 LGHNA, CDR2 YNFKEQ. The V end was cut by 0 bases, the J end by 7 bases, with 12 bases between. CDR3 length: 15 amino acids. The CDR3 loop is CASSQELTGSEKLFF. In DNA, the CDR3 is TGTGCCAGCAGCCAAGAGCTTACGGGGAGTGAAAAACTGTTTTTT.

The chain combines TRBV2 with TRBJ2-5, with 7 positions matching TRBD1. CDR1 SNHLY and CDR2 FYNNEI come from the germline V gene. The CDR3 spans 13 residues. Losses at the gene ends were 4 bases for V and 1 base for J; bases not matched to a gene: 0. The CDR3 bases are TGTGCCAGCAGTGGGGACAGCCAAGAGACCCAGTACTTC. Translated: CASSGDSQETQYF.

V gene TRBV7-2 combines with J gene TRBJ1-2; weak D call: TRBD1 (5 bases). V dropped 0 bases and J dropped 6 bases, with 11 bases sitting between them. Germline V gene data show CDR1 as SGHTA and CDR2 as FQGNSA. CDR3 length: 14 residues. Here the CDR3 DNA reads TGTGCCAGCAGCTTAGCAGCAGGGCCTGATGGCTACACCTTC. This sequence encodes CASSLAAGPDGYTF.

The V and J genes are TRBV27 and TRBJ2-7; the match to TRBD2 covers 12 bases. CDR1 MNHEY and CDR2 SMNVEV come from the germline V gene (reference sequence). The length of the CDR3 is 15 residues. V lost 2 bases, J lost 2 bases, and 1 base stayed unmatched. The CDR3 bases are TGTGCCAGCAGTTTAGGACTAGCGGGGCCCTACGAGCAGTACTTC. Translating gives CASSLGLAGPYEQYF.

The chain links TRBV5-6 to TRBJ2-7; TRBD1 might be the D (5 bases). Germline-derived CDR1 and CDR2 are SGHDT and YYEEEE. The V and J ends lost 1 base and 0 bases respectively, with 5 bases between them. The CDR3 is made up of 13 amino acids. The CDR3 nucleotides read TGTGCCAGCAGCTTGAGGGGCTCCTACGAGCAGTACTTC. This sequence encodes CASSLRGSYEQYF.

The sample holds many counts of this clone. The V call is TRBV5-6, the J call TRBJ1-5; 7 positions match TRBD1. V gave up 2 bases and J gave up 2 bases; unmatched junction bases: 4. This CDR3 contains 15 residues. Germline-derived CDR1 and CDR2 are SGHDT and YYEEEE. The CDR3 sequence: CASSFRGARNQPQHF. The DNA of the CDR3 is TGTGCCAGCAGCTTCAGGGGGGCTCGCAATCAGCCCCAGCATTTT.

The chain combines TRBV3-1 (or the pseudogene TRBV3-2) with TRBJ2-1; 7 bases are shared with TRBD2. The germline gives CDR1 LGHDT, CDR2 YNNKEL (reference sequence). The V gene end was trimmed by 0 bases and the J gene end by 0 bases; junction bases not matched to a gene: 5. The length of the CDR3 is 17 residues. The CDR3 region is CASSQETSKFSYNEQFF. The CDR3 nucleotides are TGTGCCAGCAGCCAAGAGACTAGCAAGTTCTCCTACAATGAGCAGTTCTTC.

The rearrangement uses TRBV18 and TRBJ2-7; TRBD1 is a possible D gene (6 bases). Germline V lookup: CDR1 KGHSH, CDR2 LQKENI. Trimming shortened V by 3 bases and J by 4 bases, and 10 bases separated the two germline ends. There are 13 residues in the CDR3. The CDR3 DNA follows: TGTGCCAGCTCACCGTTAGGGGGATACGAGCAGTACTTC. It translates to CASSPLGGYEQYF.

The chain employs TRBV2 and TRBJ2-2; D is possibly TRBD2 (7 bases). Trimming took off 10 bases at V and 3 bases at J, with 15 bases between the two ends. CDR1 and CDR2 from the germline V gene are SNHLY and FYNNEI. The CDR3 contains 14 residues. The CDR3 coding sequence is TGTGCCACCCAAGGGGGGGTTTACACCGGGGAGCTGTTTTTT. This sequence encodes CATQGGVYTGELFF.

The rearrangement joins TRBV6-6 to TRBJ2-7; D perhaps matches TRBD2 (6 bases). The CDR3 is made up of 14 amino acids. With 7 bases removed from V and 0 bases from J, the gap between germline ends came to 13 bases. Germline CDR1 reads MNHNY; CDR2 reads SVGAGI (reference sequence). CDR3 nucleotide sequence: TGTGCCAGCACAATTGTCGGGGGCTCCTACGAGCAGTACTTC. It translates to CASTIVGGSYEQYF.

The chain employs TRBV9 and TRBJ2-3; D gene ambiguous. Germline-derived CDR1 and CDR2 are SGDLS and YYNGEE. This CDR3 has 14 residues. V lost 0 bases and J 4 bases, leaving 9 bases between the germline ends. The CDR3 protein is CASSVEEWADTQYF. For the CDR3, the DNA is TGTGCCAGCAGCGTAGAGGAGTGGGCAGATACGCAGTATTTT. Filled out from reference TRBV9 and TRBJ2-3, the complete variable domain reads DSGVTQTPKHLITATGQRVTLRCSPRSGDLSVYWYQQSLDQGLQFLIQYYNGEERAKGNILERFSAQQFPDLHSELNLSSLELGDSALYFCASSVEEWADTQYFGPGTRLTVL.

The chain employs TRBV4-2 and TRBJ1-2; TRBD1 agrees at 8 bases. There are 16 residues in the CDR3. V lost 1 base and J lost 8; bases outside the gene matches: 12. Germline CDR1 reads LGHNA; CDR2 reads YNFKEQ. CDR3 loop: CASSQVLRGLRQGYTF. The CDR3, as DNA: TGTGCCAGCAGCCAAGTTCTCAGGGGGCTAAGGCAAGGCTACACCTTC.

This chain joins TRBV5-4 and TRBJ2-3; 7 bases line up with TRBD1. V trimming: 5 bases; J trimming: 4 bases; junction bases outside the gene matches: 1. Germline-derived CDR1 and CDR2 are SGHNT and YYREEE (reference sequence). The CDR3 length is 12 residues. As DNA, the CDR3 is TGTGCCAGCAGAGACAGGGCAGATACGCAGTATTTT. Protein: CASRDRADTQYF.

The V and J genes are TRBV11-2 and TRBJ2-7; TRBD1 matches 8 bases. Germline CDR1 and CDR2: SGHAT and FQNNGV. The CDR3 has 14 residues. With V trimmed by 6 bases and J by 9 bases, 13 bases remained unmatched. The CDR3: CASRPGQGPSVQYF. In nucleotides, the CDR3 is TGTGCCAGCAGACCCGGACAGGGTCCCTCCGTGCAGTACTTC.

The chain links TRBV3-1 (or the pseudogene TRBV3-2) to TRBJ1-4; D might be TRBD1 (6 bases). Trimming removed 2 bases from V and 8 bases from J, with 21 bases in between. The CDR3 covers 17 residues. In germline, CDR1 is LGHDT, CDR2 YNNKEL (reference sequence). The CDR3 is CASSQSGARGLGEKLFF. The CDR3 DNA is TGTGCCAGCAGCCAATCAGGGGCGCGAGGCCTAGGGGAAAAACTGTTTTTT.

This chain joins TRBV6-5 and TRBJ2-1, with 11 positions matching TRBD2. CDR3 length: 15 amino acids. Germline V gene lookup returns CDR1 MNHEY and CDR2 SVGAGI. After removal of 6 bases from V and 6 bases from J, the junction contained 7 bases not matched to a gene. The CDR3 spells CASSLTSGSFNEQFF. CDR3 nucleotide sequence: TGTGCCAGCAGCCTAACTAGCGGGAGTTTCAATGAGCAGTTCTTC.

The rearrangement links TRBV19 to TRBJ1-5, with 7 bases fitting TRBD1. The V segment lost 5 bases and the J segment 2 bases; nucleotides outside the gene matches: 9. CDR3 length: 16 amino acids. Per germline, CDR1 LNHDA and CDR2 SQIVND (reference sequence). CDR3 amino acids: CASSLEQGLGNQPQHF. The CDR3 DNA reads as TGTGCCAGTAGTTTGGAACAGGGGCTCGGCAATCAGCCCCAGCATTTT. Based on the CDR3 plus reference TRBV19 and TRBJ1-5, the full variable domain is DGGITQSPKYLFRKEGQNVTLSCEQNLNHDAMYWYRQDPGQGLRLIYYSQIVNDFQKGDIAEGYSVSREKKESFPLTVTSAQKNPTAFYLCASSLEQGLGNQPQHFGDGTRLSIL.

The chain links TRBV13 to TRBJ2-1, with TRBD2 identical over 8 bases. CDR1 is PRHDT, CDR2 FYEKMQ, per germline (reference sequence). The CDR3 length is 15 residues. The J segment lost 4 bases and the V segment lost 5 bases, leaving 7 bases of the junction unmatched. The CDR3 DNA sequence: TGTGCCAGCAGCCAGGCAGCGGGGGAGTACAATGAGCAGTTCTTC. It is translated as CASSQAAGEYNEQFF.

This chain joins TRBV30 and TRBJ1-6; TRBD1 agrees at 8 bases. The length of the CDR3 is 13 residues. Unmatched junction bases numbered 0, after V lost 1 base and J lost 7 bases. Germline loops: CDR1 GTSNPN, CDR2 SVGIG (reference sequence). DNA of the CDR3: TGTGCCTGGAGTGGGACAGGGAATTCACCCCTCCACTTT. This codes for CAWSGTGNSPLHF.

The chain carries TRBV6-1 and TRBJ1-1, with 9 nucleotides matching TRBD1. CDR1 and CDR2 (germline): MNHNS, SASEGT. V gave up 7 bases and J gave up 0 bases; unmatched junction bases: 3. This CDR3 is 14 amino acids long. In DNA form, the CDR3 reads TGTGCCAGCATTGACAGGGGGATGAACACTGAAGCTTTCTTT. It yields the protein CASIDRGMNTEAFF.

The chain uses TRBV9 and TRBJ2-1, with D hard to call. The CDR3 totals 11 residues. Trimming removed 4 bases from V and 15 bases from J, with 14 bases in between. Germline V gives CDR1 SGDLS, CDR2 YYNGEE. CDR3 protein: CASSPQQVGFF. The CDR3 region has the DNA TGTGCCAGCAGCCCCCAGCAGGTAGGGTTCTTC.

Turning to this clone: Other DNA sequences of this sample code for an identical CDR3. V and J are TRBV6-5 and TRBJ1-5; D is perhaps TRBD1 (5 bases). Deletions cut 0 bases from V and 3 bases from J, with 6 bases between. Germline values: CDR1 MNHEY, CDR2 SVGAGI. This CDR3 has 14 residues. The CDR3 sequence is CASSYSGANQPQHF. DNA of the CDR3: TGTGCCAGCAGTTACTCAGGGGCCAATCAGCCCCAGCATTTT.